This TCR beta chain was retrieved from a study of lymphopenia after photon versus proton radiotherapy. Study outcomes and limitations: Photon-treated patients lost naive T cells and TCR diversity; proton-treated stayed stable.

CDR3 length: 14 amino acids. The ends were cut back, 4 bases at V and 1 base at J, with 10 bases in the middle. CDR1 is MGHDK and CDR2 is SYGVNS in the germline V gene. Clones were read by immunoSEQ multiplex PCR, and TCRdb kept only the in-frame ones, dropping some. This sample has about 34,000 clones, with roughly 84% found just once. In regard to this clone: What it recognizes is unknown.

The gene calls are TRBV25-1 and TRBJ2-5; D tentatively reads TRBD1 or TRBD2 (5 bases each). The sample consisted of peripheral blood, taken from a patient treated with proton-based radiotherapy. The source of this sequence is a woman aged 70-85 years with pancreatic cancer. Written as DNA, the CDR3 is TGTGCCAGCAGTGCGTGGGGACCCCAAGAGACCCAGTACTTC. This translates into CASSAWGPQETQYF.